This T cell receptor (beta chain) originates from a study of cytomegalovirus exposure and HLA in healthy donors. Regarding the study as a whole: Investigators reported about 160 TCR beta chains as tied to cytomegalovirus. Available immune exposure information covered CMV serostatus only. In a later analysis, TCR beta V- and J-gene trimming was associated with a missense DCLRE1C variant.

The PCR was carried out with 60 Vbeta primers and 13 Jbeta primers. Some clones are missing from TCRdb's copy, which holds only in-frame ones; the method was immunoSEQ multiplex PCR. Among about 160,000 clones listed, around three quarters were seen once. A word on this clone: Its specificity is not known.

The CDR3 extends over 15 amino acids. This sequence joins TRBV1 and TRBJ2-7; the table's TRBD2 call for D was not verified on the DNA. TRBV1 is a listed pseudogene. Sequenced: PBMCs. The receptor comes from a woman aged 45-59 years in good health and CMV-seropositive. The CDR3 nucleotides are TGCACCAGCAGCCAAGTTAGCGGGGGGGACTACGAGCAGTACTTC. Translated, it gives CTSSQVSGGDYEQYF.